The present entry profiles one T cell receptor beta chain with its context. Its antigen is unknown. This clone may be a read error of a much larger clone one base away. These data belong to a study of T cell repertoires in cytomegalovirus infection. V was clipped by 6 bases and J by 7 bases; unmatched bases: 10. The CDR3 sequence is 15 residues long. Per germline, CDR1 SGHTA and CDR2 FQGNSA. TCRdb itself ran the reads through MiXCR, one entry per CDR3 protein. The table shows hundreds of thousands of distinct CDR3 sequences, with 30% to 40% occurring only once. The chain combines TRBV7-2 with TRBJ2-2; 8 bases map to TRBD2. Sequences were derived from cultured CD8+ T cells from PBMCs, sampled from culture after CMV antigen stimulation. This receptor was obtained from a human donor in good health (CMV status not recorded). Some clones in this sample may be carry-over from other donors' samples. The CDR3 sequence is CASSSPGLEVGELFF. CDR3 sequence (DNA): TGTGCCAGCAGTTCCCCGGGACTAGAGGTCGGGGAGCTGTTTTTT.